This TCR beta chain was captured by sequencing in a study of blood T cell repertoires in COVID-19. This table comes from immunoSEQ multiplex PCR, and its TCRdb copy is limited to in-frame clones, with some not included. The repertoire holds 150,000 to 200,000 clones, with more than 60% as singletons. Germline V gives CDR1 DFQATT, CDR2 SNEGSKA (reference sequence). This CDR3 contains 11 residues. The V end was cut by 6 bases, the J end by 7 bases, with 13 bases between. This receptor was identified in a man in his 60s with acute or convalescent COVID-19. This rearrangement joins TRBV20-1 to TRBJ2-7; possibly TRBD2 for D (5 bases). Sequencing was performed on peripheral blood. The chain's CDR3 is CSAVRVGEQYF. As DNA, the CDR3 is TGCAGTGCGGTGCGGGTAGGGGAGCAGTACTTC.